The 3 T cell receptor beta chains below all came from one sample that was sequenced in a study of blood T cell repertoires in COVID-19. The assay was immunoSEQ multiplex PCR, and TCRdb's table has in-frame clones only and misses some. The sample consists of approximately 150,000 clones, around 85% of them appearing once. The source material was peripheral blood. The origin of the receptors is a man aged 55 to 70 with active or convalescent COVID-19.

The CDR3 nucleotides are TGTGCCAGCTCATCCTTAGGGACAGTCGACTACGAGCAGTACTTC. This encodes CASSSLGTVDYEQYF. The gene calls are TRBV18 and TRBJ2-7; 7 positions agree with TRBD1. CDR1 and CDR2 (germline): KGHSH, LQKENI. V lost 5 bases to trimming and J lost 3 bases; unmatched junction nucleotides: 10. This CDR3 has 15 residues.

The chain joins TRBV19 to TRBJ1-5; no clear D. In germline, CDR1 is LNHDA, CDR2 SQIVND (reference sequence). The CDR3 is made up of 15 amino acids. The V gene lost 5 bases and the J gene lost 0 bases, with 11 bases spanning the gap. The CDR3 loop is CASSPQPYSNQPQHF. CDR3 DNA sequence: TGTGCCAGTAGTCCACAGCCGTATAGCAATCAGCCCCAGCATTTT.

The chain has TRBV28 and TRBJ1-2; 11 nucleotides line up with TRBD1. The CDR3 is 15 amino acids. The germline V gene has CDR1 MDHEN and CDR2 SYDVKM. V shed 2 bases, J shed 9 bases, and the junction held 8 bases outside the gene matches. The CDR3 spells CASSLPGQGGISYTF. For the CDR3, the DNA is TGTGCCAGCAGTTTACCGGGACAGGGGGGGATAAGCTACACCTTC.